This T cell receptor (beta chain) comes out of a study of PD-1 and CTLA-4 blockade in melanoma. Assay used: immunoSEQ multiplex PCR; TCRdb lists only in-frame clones, some missing. Counted here are about 30,000 clones, about 88% occurring once; the ten biggest clones make up around 6.3%. Germline V gene sequence: CDR1 MNHEY, CDR2 SMNVEV (reference sequence). Trimming left V 6 bases short and J 5 bases short, with 17 bases between. The CDR3 is 15 amino acids. The clonotype was recovered from a human donor with melanoma. Specimen: CD8+ T cells from peripheral blood, collected from a patient given anti-PD-1 treatment. The chain links TRBV27 to TRBJ2-1; D uncertain. For the CDR3, the DNA is TGTGCCAGCAGGACCGCTCAGACGGTGAACAATGAGCAGTTCTTC. It encodes CASRTAQTVNNEQFF.